These T cell receptor beta chains were read from a single sample in a study of read filtering for tumor transcriptome and immune sequencing. TCRdb called the reads again in MiXCR, with one record for every CDR3 protein. The sample lists 37,000 or so distinct CDR3 sequences, roughly 13% occurring once. Sample: a population of CD138-negative cells sorted from bone marrow. The receptors originated from a donor aged 40 or older with multiple myeloma. CDR3s include the opening cysteine and the closing phenylalanine or tryptophan. D genes are given only for firm matches. Clone size appears in some rows only: once, few, many, or a class for an expanded clone.

j_call d_call v_call clone_size cdr3_nt cdr3_aa
TRBJ2-3 NA TRBV7-9 NA TGTGCCACCCCTAAGGGAGATACGCAGTATTTT CATPKGDTQYF
TRBJ2-1 NA TRBV27 many TGTGCCAGCAGTCTGACTGGCAATGAGCAGTTCTTC CASSLTGNEQFF
TRBJ2-7 TRBD2 TRBV29-1 NA TGCAGCGTTCATAGCGGGAGTGACGAGCAGTACTTC CSVHSGSDEQYF
TRBJ1-1 NA TRBV6-2/TRBV6-3 many TGTGCCAGCAGTTACCTGGGGGATGAAGCTTTCTTT CASSYLGDEAFF
TRBJ2-5 NA TRBV7-3 many TGTGCCAGCAGCTTAATGGCACTAGCTGGGGAGACCCAGTACTTC CASSLMALAGETQYF
TRBJ2-3 NA TRBV29-1 many TGCAGCGTTGTCAGGGGATGGACAGATACGCAGTATTTT CSVVRGWTDTQYF
TRBJ1-6 TRBD1 TRBV12-3/TRBV12-4 many TGTGCCAGCAGCCGAAGGACAGGGGCAAAAAATTCACCCCTCCACTTT CASSRRTGAKNSPLHF
TRBJ2-3 NA TRBV12-3/TRBV12-4 many TGTGCCAGCAGTTTAGGGGACCCCCCAACGCAGTATTTT CASSLGDPPTQYF
TRBJ2-5 NA TRBV12-3/TRBV12-4 few TGTGCCAGCAGTAGGTGGGAGACCCAGTACTTC CASSRWETQYF
TRBJ2-3 TRBD1 TRBV11-2 many TGTGCCAGCAGCCCAGGCAGGGGGCACTTAGGTGCAGATACGCAGTATTTT CASSPGRGHLGADTQYF
TRBJ2-1 TRBD2 TRBV10-3 many TGTGCCATCGAGAGGGCCACGGGGGGGGAGGGGTTCAATGAGCAGTTCTTC CAIERATGGEGFNEQFF
TRBJ2-1 TRBD2 TRBV4-3 many TGCGCCAGCAGCCAGCCCACCAGCGGGAGGCCTAATGAGCAGTTCTTC CASSQPTSGRPNEQFF
TRBJ1-1 NA TRBV6-5 many TGTGCCAGCAGTCAGACGGCCTCGGGAGGCACTGAAGCTTTCTTT CASSQTASGGTEAFF
TRBJ2-2 TRBD2 TRBV5-5 many TGTGCCAGCAGCGGGACTAGCGGTACCGGGGAGCTGTTTTTT CASSGTSGTGELFF
TRBJ2-2 TRBD1 TRBV18 many TGTGCCAGCTCACCGCAGACCGGGACAGGGTTTTCCGGGGAGCTGTTTTTT CASSPQTGTGFSGELFF
TRBJ2-7 TRBD1 TRBV5-4 many TGTGCCAGCAGCCGCCGTAGGGACAGGGATGCCTACGAGCAGTACTTC CASSRRRDRDAYEQYF
TRBJ2-5 NA TRBV7-2 many TGTGCCAGCAGCTTAGAGGGCCGGGGTCCGTCAGAGACCCAGTACTTC CASSLEGRGPSETQYF
TRBJ2-7 NA TRBV11-2 many TGTGCCAGCAGCTCCCCGGAGAGGTACGACGAGCAGTACTTC CASSSPERYDEQYF
TRBJ2-1 TRBD2 TRBV29-1 many TGCAGCGGGACGGTCGGTAGCGGGAGGACCTACAATGAGCAGTTCTTC CSGTVGSGRTYNEQFF
TRBJ1-2 NA TRBV6-1 many TGTGCCAGCAGTTGGGGGTCGGGCTATGGCTACACCTTC CASSWGSGYGYTF
TRBJ2-3 TRBD2 TRBV7-2 few TGTGCCAGCAGCTTAGGAATCGGTGGGGGGGCAGATACGCAGTATTTT CASSLGIGGGADTQYF
TRBJ2-1 NA TRBV29-1 many TGCAGCGTTGGTGGGGGACGGGCTAGCACGGTCTTC CSVGGGRASTVF
TRBJ2-7 TRBD1 TRBV12-3/TRBV12-4 many TGTGCCAGCAGTAGTTCTAGGGACAGGGGAGTCTATGAGGCCTACGAGCAGTACTTC CASSSSRDRGVYEAYEQYF
TRBJ2-2 NA TRBV5-1 many TGCGCCAGCAGCCTCCAAAACACCGGGGAGCTGTTTTTT CASSLQNTGELFF
TRBJ1-1 NA TRBV29-1 many TGCAGCGCTTCTGCCGATGAAGCTTTCTTT CSASADEAFF
TRBJ2-5 TRBD2 TRBV7-6 many TGTGCCAGCAGCCTGGGTGTAGCGGGAGGGCAGACCCAGTACTTC CASSLGVAGGQTQYF
TRBJ1-1 NA TRBV29-1 many TGCAGCGTTGTCAGATACGAATCCTCAGAAGCTTTCTTT CSVVRYESSEAFF